This T cell receptor (beta chain) was documented in a study of T cell responses to AZD1222 COVID-19 vaccine. This CDR3 contains 16 residues. The assay was immunoSEQ multiplex PCR, and TCRdb's table has in-frame clones only and misses some. Of about 100,000 clones in the sample, 85% to 90% were seen once. The TCR sequence derives from an adult in good health. The sample consisted of peripheral blood, taken on day 0 of AZD1222 vaccination. The chain combines TRBV21-1 with TRBJ1-2. TRBV21-1 is a recognized pseudogene. CDR3 sequence (DNA): TGTGCCAGCAGCAAAGCGCTCCGGGGAGGGTACTATGGCTACACCTTC. The encoded protein is CASSKALRGGYYGYTF.